In this sample, the clone carrying this TCR beta chain turned up a few times. Germline V CDR1 and CDR2: SGHVS, FQNEAQ. With V trimmed by 5 bases and J by 3 bases, 7 bases remained unmatched. CDR3 length equals 14 residues. The sample belongs to a study of neurological immune-mediated disorders. Synthesis of cDNA was accomplished via 5'RACE employing 10-nucleotide random UMIs. One entry per CDR3 protein, called by TCRdb with MiXCR from the 5' RACE reads. The profile covers about 43,000 distinct CDR3 sequences, with roughly 13% appearing a single time and about 1.3% taken by the ten largest. Blood bank volunteers in Maryland, USA, served as healthy controls. The study built unsorted libraries from 2 million PBMCs kept at -80 C.

Material: PBMCs. The TCR sequence derives from a female donor in good health. The chain combines TRBV7-8 with TRBJ2-7; 7 bases line up with TRBD1. CDR3 amino acids: CASSPSGQFYEQYF. CDR3 DNA sequence: TGTGCCAGCAGCCCCTCGGGACAGTTCTACGAGCAGTACTTC.